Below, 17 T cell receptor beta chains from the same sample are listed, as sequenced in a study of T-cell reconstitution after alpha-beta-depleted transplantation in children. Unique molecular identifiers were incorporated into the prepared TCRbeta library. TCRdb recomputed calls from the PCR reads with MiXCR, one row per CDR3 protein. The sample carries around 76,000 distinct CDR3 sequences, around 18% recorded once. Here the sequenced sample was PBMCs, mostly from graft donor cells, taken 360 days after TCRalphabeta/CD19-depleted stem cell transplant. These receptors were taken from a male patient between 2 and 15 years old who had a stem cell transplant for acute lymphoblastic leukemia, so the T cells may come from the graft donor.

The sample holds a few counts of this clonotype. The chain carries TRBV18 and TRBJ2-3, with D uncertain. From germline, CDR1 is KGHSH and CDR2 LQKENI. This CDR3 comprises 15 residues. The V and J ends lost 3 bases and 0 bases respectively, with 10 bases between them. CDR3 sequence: CASSPLAPSTDTQYF. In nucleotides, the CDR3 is TGTGCCAGCTCACCTCTGGCGCCTAGCACAGATACGCAGTATTTT. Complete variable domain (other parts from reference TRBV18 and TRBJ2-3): NAGVMQNPRHLVRRRGQEARLRCSPMKGHSHVYWYRQLPEEGLKFMVYLQKENIIDESGMPKERFSAEFPKEGPSILRIQQVVRGDSAAYFCASSPLAPSTDTQYFGPGTRLTVL.

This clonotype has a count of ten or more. CDR3 residues: CASSLRLVYYQPQHF. The DNA of the CDR3 is TGTGCCAGCAGCTTACGACTAGTCTACTATCAGCCCCAGCATTTT. The rearrangement uses TRBV5-8 and TRBJ1-5, with no clear D. There are 15 residues in the CDR3. Trimming left V 2 bases short and J 5 bases short, with 14 bases between. Germline V lookup: CDR1 SGHTS, CDR2 YDEGEE.

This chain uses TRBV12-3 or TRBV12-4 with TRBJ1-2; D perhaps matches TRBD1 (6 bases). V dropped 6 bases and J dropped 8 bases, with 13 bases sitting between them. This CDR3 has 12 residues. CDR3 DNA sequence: TGTGCCAGCAGGGGGGGCGAACCCGGCTACACCTTC. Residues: CASRGGEPGYTF.

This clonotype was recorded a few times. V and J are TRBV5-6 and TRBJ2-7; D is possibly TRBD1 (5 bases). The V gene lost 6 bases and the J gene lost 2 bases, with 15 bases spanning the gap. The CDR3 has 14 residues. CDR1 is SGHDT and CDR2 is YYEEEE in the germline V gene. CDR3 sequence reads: CASIQGSGTYEQYF. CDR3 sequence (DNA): TGTGCCAGCATCCAAGGTTCAGGGACCTACGAGCAGTACTTC. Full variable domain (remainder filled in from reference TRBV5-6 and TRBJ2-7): DAGVTQSPTHLIKTRGQQVTLRCSPKSGHDTVSWYQQALGQGPQFIFQYYEEEERQRGNFPDRFSGHQFPNYSSELNVNALLLGDSALYLCASIQGSGTYEQYFGPGTRLTVT.

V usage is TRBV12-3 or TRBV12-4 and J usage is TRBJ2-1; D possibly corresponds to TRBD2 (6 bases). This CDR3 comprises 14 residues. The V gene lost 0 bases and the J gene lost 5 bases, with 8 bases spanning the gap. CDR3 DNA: TGTGCCAGCAGTTTAGCGGGAGGTCACAATGAGCAGTTCTTC. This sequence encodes CASSLAGGHNEQFF.

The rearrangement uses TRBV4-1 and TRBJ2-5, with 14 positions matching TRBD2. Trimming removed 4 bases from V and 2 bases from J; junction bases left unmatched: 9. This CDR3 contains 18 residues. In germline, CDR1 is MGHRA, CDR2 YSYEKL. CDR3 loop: CASSPTFRLAGGQETQYF. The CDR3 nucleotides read TGCGCCAGCAGCCCTACCTTCCGACTAGCGGGAGGGCAAGAGACCCAGTACTTC.

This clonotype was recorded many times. The DNA of the CDR3 is TGTGCCAGCAGCTTAGTGGCGGGGGTGAGAGAGACCCAGTACTTC. This encodes CASSLVAGVRETQYF. This chain connects TRBV7-9 to TRBJ2-5; 7 bases are shared with TRBD2. The CDR3 contains 15 residues. The V segment lost 1 base and the J segment 4 bases; nucleotides outside the gene matches: 6. Looked up from germline, CDR1 is SEHNR and CDR2 is FQNEAQ (reference sequence).

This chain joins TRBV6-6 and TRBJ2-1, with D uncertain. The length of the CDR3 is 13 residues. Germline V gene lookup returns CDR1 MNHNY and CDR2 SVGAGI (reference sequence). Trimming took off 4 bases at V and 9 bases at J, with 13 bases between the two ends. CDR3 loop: CASSFLGTGEQFF. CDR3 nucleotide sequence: TGTGCCAGCAGTTTTCTGGGCACGGGTGAGCAGTTCTTC.

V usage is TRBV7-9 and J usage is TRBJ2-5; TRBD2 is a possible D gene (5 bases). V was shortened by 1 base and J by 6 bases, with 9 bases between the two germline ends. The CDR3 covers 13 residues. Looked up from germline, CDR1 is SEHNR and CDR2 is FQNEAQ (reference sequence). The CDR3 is CASSLGGFKTQYF. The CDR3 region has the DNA TGTGCCAGCAGCTTAGGAGGGTTCAAGACCCAGTACTTC.

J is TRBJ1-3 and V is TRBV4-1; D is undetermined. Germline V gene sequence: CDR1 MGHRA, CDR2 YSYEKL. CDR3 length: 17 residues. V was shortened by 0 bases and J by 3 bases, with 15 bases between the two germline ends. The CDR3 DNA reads TGCGCCAGCAGCCAAGATAAGGGTCGGTGGTTTGGAAACACCATATATTTT. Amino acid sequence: CASSQDKGRWFGNTIYF.

This CDR3 reads CANSVGSGFGGELFF. The CDR3, as DNA: TGTGCCAACTCGGTGGGATCGGGGTTCGGCGGGGAGCTGTTTTTT. The chain links TRBV7-9 to TRBJ2-2; D possibly corresponds to TRBD2 (5 bases). Per germline, CDR1 SEHNR and CDR2 FQNEAQ (reference sequence). The CDR3 covers 15 residues. V was cut by 10 bases and J by 7 bases, with 22 bases left in between.

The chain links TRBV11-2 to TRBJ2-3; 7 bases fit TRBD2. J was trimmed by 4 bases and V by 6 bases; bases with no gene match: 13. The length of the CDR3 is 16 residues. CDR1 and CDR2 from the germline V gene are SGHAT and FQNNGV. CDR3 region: CASSFHPGGGSDTQYF. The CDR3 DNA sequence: TGTGCCAGCAGTTTCCACCCGGGAGGTGGGTCAGATACGCAGTATTTT. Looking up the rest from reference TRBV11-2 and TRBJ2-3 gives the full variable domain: EAGVAQSPRYKIIEKRQSVAFWCNPISGHATLYWYQQILGQGPKLLIQFQNNGVVDDSQLPKDRFSAERLKGVDSTLKIQPAKLEDSAVYLCASSFHPGGGSDTQYFGPGTRLTVL.

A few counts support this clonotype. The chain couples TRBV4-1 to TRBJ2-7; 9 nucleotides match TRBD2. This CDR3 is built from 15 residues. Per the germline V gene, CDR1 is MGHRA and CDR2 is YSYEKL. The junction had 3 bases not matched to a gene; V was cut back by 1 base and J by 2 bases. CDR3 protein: CASSQASSGTYEQYF. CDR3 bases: TGCGCCAGCAGCCAAGCGTCTAGCGGGACCTACGAGCAGTACTTC.

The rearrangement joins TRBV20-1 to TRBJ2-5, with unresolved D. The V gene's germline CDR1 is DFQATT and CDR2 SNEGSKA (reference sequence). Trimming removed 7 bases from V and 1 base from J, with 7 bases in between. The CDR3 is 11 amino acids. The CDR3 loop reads CSVGFQETQYF. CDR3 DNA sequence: TGCAGTGTGGGGTTCCAAGAGACCCAGTACTTC.

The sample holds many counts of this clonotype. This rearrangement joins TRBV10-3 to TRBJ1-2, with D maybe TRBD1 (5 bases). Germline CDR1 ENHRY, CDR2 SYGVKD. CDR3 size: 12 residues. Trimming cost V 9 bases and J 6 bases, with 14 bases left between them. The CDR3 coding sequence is TGTGCCATAAAACCTCGGGGGGATGGCTACACCTTC. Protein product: CAIKPRGDGYTF.

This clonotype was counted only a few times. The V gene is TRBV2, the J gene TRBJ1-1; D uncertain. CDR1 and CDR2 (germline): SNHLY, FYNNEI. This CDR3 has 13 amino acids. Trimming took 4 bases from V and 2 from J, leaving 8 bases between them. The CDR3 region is CASSADLNTEAFF. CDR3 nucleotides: TGTGCCAGCAGTGCCGACCTTAACACTGAAGCTTTCTTT.

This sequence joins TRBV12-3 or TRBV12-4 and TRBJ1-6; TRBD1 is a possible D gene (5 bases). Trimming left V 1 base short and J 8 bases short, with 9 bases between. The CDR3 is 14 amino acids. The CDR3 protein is CASSLEGFDSPLHF. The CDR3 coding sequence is TGTGCCAGCAGTTTAGAGGGGTTTGATTCACCCCTCCACTTT.